Here is one T cell receptor (beta chain) with its context. The antigen is undetermined. Assay: immunoSEQ multiplex PCR; the TCRdb copy retains only in-frame clones and omits some. The sample carries some 200,000 clones, approximately 90% recorded once. This entry comes from a study of T cell responses to AZD1222 COVID-19 vaccine. Study-wide findings and caveats: The donor cohort was predominantly white British with a female majority, and clonal diversity may have been underestimated. Sampling that yielded the repertoires occurred only after the peak T cell response.

The sequence derives from an adult who received the AZD1222 COVID-19 vaccine. The specimen was peripheral blood, collected 28 days after the second AZD1222 dose.

The CDR3 DNA reads as TGTGCCAGCTCAGAGTCACCTAATGAAAAACTGTTTTTT. It specifies CASSESPNEKLFF. The chain employs TRBV18 and TRBJ1-4; D remains unclear. The length of the CDR3 is 13 residues. V shed 5 bases and J shed 3 bases, with 7 bases lying between them. Germline V gene data show CDR1 as KGHSH and CDR2 as LQKENI.